This T cell receptor beta chain was captured by sequencing in a study of identical twins. A universal primer site was added by template switching, and unique molecular identifiers were carried by the cDNA. TCRdb reanalysed the 5' RACE reads using MiXCR and keeps one entry per CDR3 protein. The sample contains 200,000 to 250,000 distinct CDR3 sequences, 6.5% to 8% of which appear only once. Germline-derived CDR1 and CDR2 are SGHVS and FQNEAQ. Trimming at V came to 1 base and at J to 5 bases, leaving 6 bases not matched to a gene. This CDR3 comprises 16 residues. This sample was shared with a second study, whose subject was T cells expressing NK-cell markers. From that report: Among CD8+ T cells from 5 to 7 donors, dominant NKG2C+ clonotypes accounted for roughly 1.0-7.0%. What remained unclear was the HCMV specificity of expanded NKG2C+ T cell clones.

The sequenced material came from CD8+ T cells sorted from blood. The TCR was taken from a woman under 30 in good health. The rearrangement links TRBV7-8 to TRBJ2-5; 11 bases are shared with TRBD2. Here the CDR3 reads CASSLEIAGGKETQYF. In DNA, the CDR3 is TGTGCCAGCAGCTTAGAGATAGCGGGAGGGAAGGAGACCCAGTACTTC.